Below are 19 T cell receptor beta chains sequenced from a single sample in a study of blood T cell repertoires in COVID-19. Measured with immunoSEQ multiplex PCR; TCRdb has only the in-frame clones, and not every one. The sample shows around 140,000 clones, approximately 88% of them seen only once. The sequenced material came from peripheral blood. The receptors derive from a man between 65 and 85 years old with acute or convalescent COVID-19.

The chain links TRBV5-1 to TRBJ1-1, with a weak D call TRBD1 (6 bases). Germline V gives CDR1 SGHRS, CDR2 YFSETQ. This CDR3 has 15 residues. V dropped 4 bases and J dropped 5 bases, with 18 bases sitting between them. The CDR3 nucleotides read TGCGCCAGCAGCACCCGAGCGGGGGGCGAAACTGAAGCTTTCTTT. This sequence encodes CASSTRAGGETEAFF.

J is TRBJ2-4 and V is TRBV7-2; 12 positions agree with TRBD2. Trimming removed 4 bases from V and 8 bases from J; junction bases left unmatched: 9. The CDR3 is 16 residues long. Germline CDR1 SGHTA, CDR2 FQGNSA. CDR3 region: CASSSMRLAGVDIQYF. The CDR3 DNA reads TGTGCCAGCAGCTCTATGCGACTAGCGGGAGTAGACATTCAGTACTTC.

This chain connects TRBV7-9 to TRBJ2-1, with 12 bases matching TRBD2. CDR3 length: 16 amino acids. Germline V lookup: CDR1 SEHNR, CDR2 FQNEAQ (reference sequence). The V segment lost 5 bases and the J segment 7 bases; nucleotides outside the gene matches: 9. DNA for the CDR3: TGTGCCAGCAGCACTCCGACTAGCGGGGGAAGAAATGAGCAGTTCTTC. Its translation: CASSTPTSGGRNEQFF.

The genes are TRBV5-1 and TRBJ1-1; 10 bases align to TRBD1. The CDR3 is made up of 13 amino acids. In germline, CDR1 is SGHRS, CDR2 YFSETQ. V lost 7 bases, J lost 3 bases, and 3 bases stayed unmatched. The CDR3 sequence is CASATGGDTEAFF. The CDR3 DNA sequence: TGCGCCAGCGCGACAGGGGGCGACACTGAAGCTTTCTTT. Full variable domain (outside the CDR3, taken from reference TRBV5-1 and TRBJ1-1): KAGVTQTPRYLIKTRGQQVTLSCSPISGHRSVSWYQQTPGQGLQFLFEYFSETQRNKGNFPGRFSGRQFSNSRSEMNVSTLELGDSALYLCASATGGDTEAFFGQGTRLTVV.

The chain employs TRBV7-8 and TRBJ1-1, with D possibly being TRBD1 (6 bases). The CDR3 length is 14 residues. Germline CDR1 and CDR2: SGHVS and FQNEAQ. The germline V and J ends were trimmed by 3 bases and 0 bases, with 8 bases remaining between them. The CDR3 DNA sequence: TGTGCCAGCAGCTTGGGACACTTGAACACTGAAGCTTTCTTT. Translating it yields CASSLGHLNTEAFF.

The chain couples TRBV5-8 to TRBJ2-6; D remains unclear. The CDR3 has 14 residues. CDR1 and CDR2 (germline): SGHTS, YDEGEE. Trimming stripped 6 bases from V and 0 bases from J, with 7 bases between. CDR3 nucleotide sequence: TGTGCCAGCATCCTATCCTCTGGGGCCAACGTCCTGACTTTC. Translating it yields CASILSSGANVLTF.

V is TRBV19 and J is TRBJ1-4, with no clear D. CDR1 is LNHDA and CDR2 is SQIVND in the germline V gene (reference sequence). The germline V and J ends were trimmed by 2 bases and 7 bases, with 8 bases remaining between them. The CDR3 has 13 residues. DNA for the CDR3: TGTGCCAGTAGTATATCGTCACTTGAAAAACTGTTTTTT. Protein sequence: CASSISSLEKLFF.

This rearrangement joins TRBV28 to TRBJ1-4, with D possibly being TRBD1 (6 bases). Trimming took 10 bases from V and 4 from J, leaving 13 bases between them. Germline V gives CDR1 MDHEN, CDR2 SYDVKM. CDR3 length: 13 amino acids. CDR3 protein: CAIGDTHNEKLFF. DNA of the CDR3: TGTGCCATTGGGGACACGCATAATGAAAAACTGTTTTTT.

The CDR3 nucleotides are TGTGCCAGCAGTTTATCCTGGACAGGGAACTATGGCTACACCTTC. It yields the protein CASSLSWTGNYGYTF. The chain carries TRBV28 and TRBJ1-2, with 8 bases fitting TRBD1. Per the germline V gene, CDR1 is MDHEN and CDR2 is SYDVKM. Unmatched junction bases numbered 3, after V lost 1 base and J lost 2 bases. There are 15 residues in the CDR3.

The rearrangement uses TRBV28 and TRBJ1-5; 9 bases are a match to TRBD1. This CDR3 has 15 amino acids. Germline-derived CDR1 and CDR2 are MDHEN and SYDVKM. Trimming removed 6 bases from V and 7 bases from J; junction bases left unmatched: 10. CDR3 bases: TGTGCCAGCAGCAAAGGGACAGGGATCGAACAGCCCCAGCATTTT. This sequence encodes CASSKGTGIEQPQHF.

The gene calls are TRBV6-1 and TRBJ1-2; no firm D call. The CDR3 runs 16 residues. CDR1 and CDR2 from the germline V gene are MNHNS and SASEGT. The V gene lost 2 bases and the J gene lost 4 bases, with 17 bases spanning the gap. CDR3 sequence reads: CASSECKTDTCYGYTF. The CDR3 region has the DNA TGTGCCAGCAGTGAATGCAAGACCGACACTTGCTATGGCTACACCTTC.

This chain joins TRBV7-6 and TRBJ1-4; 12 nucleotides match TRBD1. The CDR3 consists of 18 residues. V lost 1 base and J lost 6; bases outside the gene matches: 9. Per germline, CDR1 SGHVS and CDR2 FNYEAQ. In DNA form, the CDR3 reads TGTGCCAGCAGCTTAGGGGACAGGGGGCGCGTATTAGATGAAAAACTGTTTTTT. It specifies CASSLGDRGRVLDEKLFF.

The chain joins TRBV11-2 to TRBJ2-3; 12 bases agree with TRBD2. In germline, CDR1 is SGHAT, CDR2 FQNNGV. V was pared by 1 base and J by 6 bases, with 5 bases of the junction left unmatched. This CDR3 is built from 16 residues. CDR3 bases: TGTGCCAGCAGCTTAGGTGGACTAGCGGGGAGGGATACGCAGTATTTT. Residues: CASSLGGLAGRDTQYF.

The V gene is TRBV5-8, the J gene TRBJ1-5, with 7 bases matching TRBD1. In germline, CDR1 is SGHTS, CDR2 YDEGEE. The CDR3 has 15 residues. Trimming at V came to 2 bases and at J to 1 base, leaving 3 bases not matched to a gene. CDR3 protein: CASSFEGGSNQPQHF. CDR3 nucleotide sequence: TGTGCCAGCAGCTTTGAAGGGGGCAGCAATCAGCCCCAGCATTTT. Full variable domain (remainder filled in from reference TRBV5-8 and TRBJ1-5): EAGVTQSPTHLIKTRGQQATLRCSPISGHTSVYWYQQALGLGLQFLLWYDEGEERNRGNFPPRFSGRQFPNYSSELNVNALELEDSALYLCASSFEGGSNQPQHFGDGTRLSIL.

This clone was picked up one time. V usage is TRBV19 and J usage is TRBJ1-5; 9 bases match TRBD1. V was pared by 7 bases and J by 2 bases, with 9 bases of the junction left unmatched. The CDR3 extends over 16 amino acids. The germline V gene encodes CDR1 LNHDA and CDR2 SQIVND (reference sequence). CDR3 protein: CASNPKDRGGNQPQHF. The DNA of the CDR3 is TGTGCCAGTAATCCGAAGGACAGGGGTGGCAATCAGCCCCAGCATTTT.

The chain's CDR3 is CASSFGREFEQFF. The CDR3 DNA reads as TGTGCCAGCAGCTTCGGGCGGGAGTTTGAGCAGTTCTTC. The V call is TRBV7-3, the J call TRBJ2-1; 7 nucleotides align to TRBD2. CDR1 is SGHTA and CDR2 is FQGTGA in the germline V gene. The V and J ends lost 3 bases and 9 bases, in that order; junction bases with no gene match: 5. This CDR3 region has 13 residues.

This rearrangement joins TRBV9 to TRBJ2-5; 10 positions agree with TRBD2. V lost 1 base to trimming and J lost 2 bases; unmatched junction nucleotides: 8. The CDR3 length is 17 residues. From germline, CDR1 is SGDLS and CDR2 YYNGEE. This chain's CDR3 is CASSVQGLAGVQETQYF. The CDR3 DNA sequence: TGTGCCAGCAGCGTACAGGGTCTAGCGGGAGTTCAAGAGACCCAGTACTTC.

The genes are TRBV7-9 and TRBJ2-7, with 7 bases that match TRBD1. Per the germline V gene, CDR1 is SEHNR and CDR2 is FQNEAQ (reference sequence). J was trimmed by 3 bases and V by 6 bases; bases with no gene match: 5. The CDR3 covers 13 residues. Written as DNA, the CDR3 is TGTGCCAGCAGGTCATCAGGGGGCTACGAGCAGTACTTC. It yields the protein CASRSSGGYEQYF.

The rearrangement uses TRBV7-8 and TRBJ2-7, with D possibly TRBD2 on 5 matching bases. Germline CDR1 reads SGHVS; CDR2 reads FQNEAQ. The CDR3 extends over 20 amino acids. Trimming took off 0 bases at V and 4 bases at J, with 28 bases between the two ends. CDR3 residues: CASSLAEAGTLLRASYEQYF. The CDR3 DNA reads TGTGCCAGCAGCTTAGCAGAGGCGGGCACTCTCCTACGAGCCTCTTACGAGCAGTACTTC.